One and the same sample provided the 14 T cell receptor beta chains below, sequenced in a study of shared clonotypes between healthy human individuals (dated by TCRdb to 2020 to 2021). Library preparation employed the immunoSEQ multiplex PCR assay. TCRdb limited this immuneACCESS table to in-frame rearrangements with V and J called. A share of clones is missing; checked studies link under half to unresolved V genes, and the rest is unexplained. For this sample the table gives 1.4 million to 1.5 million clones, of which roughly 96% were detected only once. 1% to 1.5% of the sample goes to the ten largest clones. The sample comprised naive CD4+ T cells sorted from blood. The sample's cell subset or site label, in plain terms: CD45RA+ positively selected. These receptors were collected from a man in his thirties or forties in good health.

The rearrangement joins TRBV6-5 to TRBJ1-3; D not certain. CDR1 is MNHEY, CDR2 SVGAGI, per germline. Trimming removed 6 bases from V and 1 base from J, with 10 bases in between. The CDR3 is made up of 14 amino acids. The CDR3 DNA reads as TGTGCCAGCAGAAGTACCTCATCTGGAAACACCATATATTTT. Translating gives CASRSTSSGNTIYF.

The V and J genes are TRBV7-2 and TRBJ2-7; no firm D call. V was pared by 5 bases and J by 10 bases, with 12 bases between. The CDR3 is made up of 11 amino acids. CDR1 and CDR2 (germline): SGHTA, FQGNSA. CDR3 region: CASSPREIQYF. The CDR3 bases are TGTGCCAGCAGCCCCCGAGAAATCCAGTACTTC.

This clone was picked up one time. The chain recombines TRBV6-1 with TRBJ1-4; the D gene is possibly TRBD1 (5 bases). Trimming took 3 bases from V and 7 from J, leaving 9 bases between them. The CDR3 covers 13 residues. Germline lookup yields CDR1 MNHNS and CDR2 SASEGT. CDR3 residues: CASSENRGEKLFF. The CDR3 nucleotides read TGTGCCAGCAGTGAGAATAGGGGTGAAAAACTGTTTTTT.

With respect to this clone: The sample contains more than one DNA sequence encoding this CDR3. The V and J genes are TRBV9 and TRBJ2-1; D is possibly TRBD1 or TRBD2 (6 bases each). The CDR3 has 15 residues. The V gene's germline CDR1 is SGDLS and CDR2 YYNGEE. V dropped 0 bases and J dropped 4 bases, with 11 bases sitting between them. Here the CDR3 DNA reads TGTGCCAGCAGCGTAGGAGGGGGGCAATACAATGAGCAGTTCTTC. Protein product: CASSVGGGQYNEQFF.

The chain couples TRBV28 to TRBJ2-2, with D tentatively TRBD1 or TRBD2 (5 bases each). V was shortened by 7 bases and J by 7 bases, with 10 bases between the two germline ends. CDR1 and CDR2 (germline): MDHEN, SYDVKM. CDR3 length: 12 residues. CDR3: CASIEGRGELFF. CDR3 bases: TGTGCCAGCATAGAGGGACGCGGGGAGCTGTTTTTT.

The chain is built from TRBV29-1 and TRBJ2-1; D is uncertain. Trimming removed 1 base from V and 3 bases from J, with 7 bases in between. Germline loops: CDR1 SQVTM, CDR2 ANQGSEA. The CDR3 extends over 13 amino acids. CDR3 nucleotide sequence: TGCAGCGTTGAAGTACGCCGCTACAATGAGCAGTTCTTC. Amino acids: CSVEVRRYNEQFF.

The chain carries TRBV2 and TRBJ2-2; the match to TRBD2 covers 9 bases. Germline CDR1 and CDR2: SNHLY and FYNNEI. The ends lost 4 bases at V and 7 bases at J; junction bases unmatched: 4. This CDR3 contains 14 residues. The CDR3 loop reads CASSGLAGDGELFF. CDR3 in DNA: TGTGCCAGCAGTGGATTAGCGGGAGACGGGGAGCTGTTTTTT.

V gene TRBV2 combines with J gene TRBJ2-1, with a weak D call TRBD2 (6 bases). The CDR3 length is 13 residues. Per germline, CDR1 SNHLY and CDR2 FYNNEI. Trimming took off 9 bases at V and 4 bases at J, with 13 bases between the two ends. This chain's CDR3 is CASRVGGYNEQFF. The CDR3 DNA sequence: TGTGCCAGTAGGGTGGGGGGATACAATGAGCAGTTCTTC.

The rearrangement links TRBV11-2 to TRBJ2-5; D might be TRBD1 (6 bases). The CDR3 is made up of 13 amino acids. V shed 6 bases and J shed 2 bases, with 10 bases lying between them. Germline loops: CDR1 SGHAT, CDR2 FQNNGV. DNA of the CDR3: TGTGCCAGCAGTGCAGGGGTTCAAGAGACCCAGTACTTC. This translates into CASSAGVQETQYF.

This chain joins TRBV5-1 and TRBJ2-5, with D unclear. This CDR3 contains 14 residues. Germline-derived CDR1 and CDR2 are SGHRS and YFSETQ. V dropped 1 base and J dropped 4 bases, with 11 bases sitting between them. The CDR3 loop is CASSLQGFGETQYF. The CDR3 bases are TGCGCCAGCAGCTTGCAAGGGTTCGGAGAGACCCAGTACTTC.

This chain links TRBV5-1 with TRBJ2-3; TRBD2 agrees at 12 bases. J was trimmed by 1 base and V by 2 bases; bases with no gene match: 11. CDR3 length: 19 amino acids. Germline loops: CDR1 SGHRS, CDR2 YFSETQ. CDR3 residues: CASSFSPSGRVGGTDTQYF. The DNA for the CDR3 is TGCGCCAGCAGCTTTTCACCTAGCGGGAGGGTAGGAGGCACAGATACGCAGTATTTT.

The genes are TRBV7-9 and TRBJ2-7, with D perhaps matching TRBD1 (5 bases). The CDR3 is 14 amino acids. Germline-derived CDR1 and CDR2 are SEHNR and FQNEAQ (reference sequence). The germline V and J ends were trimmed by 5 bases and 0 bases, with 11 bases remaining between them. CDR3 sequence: CASSTRQSSYEQYF. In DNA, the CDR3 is TGTGCCAGCAGCACCCGACAGAGCTCCTACGAGCAGTACTTC.

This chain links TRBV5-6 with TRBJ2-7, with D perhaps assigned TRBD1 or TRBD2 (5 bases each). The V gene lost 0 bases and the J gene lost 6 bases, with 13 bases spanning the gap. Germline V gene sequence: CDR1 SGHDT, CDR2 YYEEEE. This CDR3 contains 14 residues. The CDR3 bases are TGTGCCAGCAGCTTGGAGGGGCTCCGGGGCGAGCAGTACTTC. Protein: CASSLEGLRGEQYF.

In DNA form, the CDR3 reads TGTGCCAGCTCACCAACGGCAGGGGACTACGAGCAGTACTTC. This translates into CASSPTAGDYEQYF. The chain carries TRBV18 and TRBJ2-7, with a possible D match to TRBD1 (6 bases). This CDR3 spans 14 amino acids. Germline values: CDR1 KGHSH, CDR2 LQKENI. The ends were cut back, 2 bases at V and 3 bases at J, with 11 bases in the middle.